Presented here are 18 T cell receptor beta chains from one specimen sequenced in a study of blood T cell repertoires in COVID-19. Data came from immunoSEQ multiplex PCR; TCRdb stores just in-frame clones and leaves some out. The data contain approximately 330,000 clones, around 92% of them singletons. Sample: PBMCs or T cells enriched from blood (not recorded which). These receptors were obtained from a woman aged 25 to 39 who had recovered from COVID-19.

The genes are TRBV3-1 (or the pseudogene TRBV3-2) and TRBJ1-5; 9 bases are a match to TRBD1. CDR1 and CDR2 (germline): LGHDT, YNNKEL (reference sequence). The CDR3 is 16 residues long. V lost 2 bases and J lost 6; bases outside the gene matches: 8. In DNA, the CDR3 is TGTGCCAGCAGCCAAAACGACAGGGGGTTAGGTCAGCCCCAGCATTTT. Translation: CASSQNDRGLGQPQHF.

The chain uses TRBV4-1 and TRBJ1-6; 9 bases line up with TRBD1. The CDR3 is made up of 17 amino acids. Looked up from germline, CDR1 is MGHRA and CDR2 is YSYEKL. The ends lost 0 bases at V and 7 bases at J; junction bases unmatched: 7. The CDR3 spells CASSQDGTGSLNSPLHF. In DNA, the CDR3 is TGCGCCAGCAGCCAAGATGGGACAGGGAGTTTAAATTCACCCCTCCACTTT.

This chain joins TRBV6-5 and TRBJ2-5, with D possibly matching TRBD2 (5 bases). CDR3 length equals 14 residues. Trimming removed 2 bases at V and 5 bases at J, with 12 bases between. CDR1 is MNHEY, CDR2 SVGAGI, per germline. CDR3: CASSYSGEGETQYF. The CDR3 bases are TGTGCCAGCAGTTACAGCGGTGAAGGGGAGACCCAGTACTTC.

V and J are TRBV25-1 and TRBJ2-1, with 8 bases fitting TRBD2. Germline V gives CDR1 MGHDK, CDR2 SYGVNS. The CDR3 sequence is 16 residues long. The V gene end was trimmed by 2 bases and the J gene end by 4 bases; junction bases not matched to a gene: 7. CDR3 nucleotides: TGTGCCAGCAGTGAAAATAGCGGGGCAAATTACAATGAGCAGTTCTTC. The encoded protein is CASSENSGANYNEQFF.

Regarding this clone: Other DNA sequences in this specimen translate into the identical CDR3. V usage is TRBV19 and J usage is TRBJ2-5; no clear D gene. Trimming took off 0 bases at V and 3 bases at J, with 5 bases between the two ends. Germline V gene data show CDR1 as LNHDA and CDR2 as SQIVND (reference sequence). The CDR3 totals 13 residues. The CDR3 region has the DNA TGTGCCAGTAGTATAGATGGAGAAGAGACCCAGTACTTC. Translation gives CASSIDGEETQYF. The full variable domain, rest sourced from reference TRBV19 and TRBJ2-5, is DGGITQSPKYLFRKEGQNVTLSCEQNLNHDAMYWYRQDPGQGLRLIYYSQIVNDFQKGDIAEGYSVSREKKESFPLTVTSAQKNPTAFYLCASSIDGEETQYFGPGTRLLVL.

The V call is TRBV29-1, the J call TRBJ2-3; D is unclear. The germline V gene encodes CDR1 SQVTM and CDR2 ANQGSEA. The CDR3 loop spans 14 amino acids. Between the trimmed V and J ends, which lost 0 bases and 0 bases, there was a span of 7 bases. The chain's CDR3 is CSVEDSSSTDTQYF. DNA of the CDR3: TGCAGCGTTGAAGATTCCTCTAGCACAGATACGCAGTATTTT.

V and J are TRBV4-3 and TRBJ2-3; possible D gene TRBD2, 5 bases. This CDR3 is built from 17 residues. The germline V gene encodes CDR1 LGHNA and CDR2 YSLEER. Deletions cut 6 bases from V and 6 bases from J, with 25 bases between. The CDR3 is CASSHSFTGGPSDTQYF. The CDR3 nucleotides are TGCGCCAGCAGTCACTCCTTTACTGGCGGGCCGTCGGATACGCAGTATTTT.

The rearrangement joins TRBV4-1 to TRBJ2-1; D might be TRBD1 (5 bases). Germline lookup yields CDR1 MGHRA and CDR2 YSYEKL. CDR3 length: 16 amino acids. Deletions cut 4 bases from V and 8 bases from J, with 21 bases between. The CDR3 DNA sequence: TGCGCCAGCAGCCTCTCCCGGGCCCTCCAAGGGGATGAGCAGTTCTTC. This translates into CASSLSRALQGDEQFF.

In its sample, this clone was seen once. V is TRBV28 and J is TRBJ1-5, with 7 positions matching TRBD1. Germline trimming cut 5 bases from V and 4 bases from J; bases unmatched to any gene: 20. Germline V gives CDR1 MDHEN, CDR2 SYDVKM. This CDR3 comprises 19 residues. The DNA of the CDR3 is TGTGCCAGCAGTCCCACCGGGACAGTCACAGGGCGGTTGAATCAGCCCCAGCATTTT. Protein sequence: CASSPTGTVTGRLNQPQHF.

V is TRBV18 and J is TRBJ2-1; possibly TRBD2 for D (6 bases). Trimming removed 6 bases from V and 6 bases from J, with 15 bases in between. Germline V gene sequence: CDR1 KGHSH, CDR2 LQKENI. CDR3 size: 14 residues. CDR3 residues: CASSGTEGFNEQFF. The DNA of the CDR3 is TGTGCCAGCTCCGGGACGGAGGGATTCAATGAGCAGTTCTTC. The full variable domain, with the rest looked up from reference TRBV18 and TRBJ2-1, is NAGVMQNPRHLVRRRGQEARLRCSPMKGHSHVYWYRQLPEEGLKFMVYLQKENIIDESGMPKERFSAEFPKEGPSILRIQQVVRGDSAAYFCASSGTEGFNEQFFGPGTRLTVL.

V is TRBV10-3 and J is TRBJ1-1, with 8 bases lining up with TRBD1. After removal of 2 bases from V and 1 base from J, the junction contained 0 bases not matched to a gene. This CDR3 has 14 amino acids. Germline CDR1 ENHRY, CDR2 SYGVKD. CDR3 sequence (DNA): TGTGCCATCAGTGAGGACAGGGGGAACACTGAAGCTTTCTTT. As protein: CAISEDRGNTEAFF.

This clone occurred a few times. V is TRBV30 and J is TRBJ2-1; D not certain. The germline gives CDR1 GTSNPN, CDR2 SVGIG (reference sequence). V dropped 6 bases and J dropped 0 bases, with 12 bases sitting between them. The CDR3 consists of 14 residues. CDR3 sequence: CACRTPSSYNEQFF. The CDR3 DNA sequence: TGTGCCTGCCGTACACCTAGCTCCTACAATGAGCAGTTCTTC.

The J gene is TRBJ1-5, the V gene TRBV5-1, with TRBD1 matching over 7 bases. Trimming took 5 bases from V and 4 from J; bases not matched to a gene: 6. The CDR3 extends over 14 amino acids. CDR1 is SGHRS, CDR2 YFSETQ, per germline. The DNA for the CDR3 is TGCGCCAGCAGTTCCGGGACAGAGAATCAGCCCCAGCATTTT. Translated: CASSSGTENQPQHF.

The chain combines TRBV4-1 with TRBJ1-4, with D hard to call. Germline V gene data show CDR1 as MGHRA and CDR2 as YSYEKL. The CDR3 is 16 amino acids. The CDR3: CPPPRPESATNEKLFF. The CDR3 region has the DNA TGCCCCCCCCCCCGACCGGAGAGTGCAACTAATGAAAAACTGTTTTTT.

The rearrangement links TRBV28 to TRBJ2-1; 13 bases are a match to TRBD2. The CDR3 consists of 14 residues. The V segment lost 5 bases and the J segment 8 bases; nucleotides outside the gene matches: 3. CDR1 MDHEN and CDR2 SYDVKM come from the germline V gene. The CDR3 coding sequence is TGTGCCAGCAGTACTAGCGGGAGGGGGGATGAGCAGTTCTTC. Its translation: CASSTSGRGDEQFF.

The chain carries TRBV15 and TRBJ2-7, with 7 bases identical to TRBD2. The germline CDR1 and CDR2 sequences are LNHNV and YYDKDF (reference sequence). The CDR3 is 14 residues long. Trimming removed 3 bases from V and 3 bases from J; junction bases left unmatched: 5. CDR3 sequence (DNA): TGTGCCACCAGCAGGGAAGGCGGGAGCTACGAGCAGTACTTC. It specifies CATSREGGSYEQYF.

Note on this clone: This specimen includes other DNA sequences encoding the same CDR3. The chain combines TRBV4-3 with TRBJ2-1, with 9 nucleotides matching TRBD2. This CDR3 has 14 amino acids. The germline V gene has CDR1 LGHNA and CDR2 YSLEER. V shed 3 bases, J shed 4 bases, and the junction held 1 base outside the gene matches. Here the CDR3 reads CASSQGLAYNEQFF. CDR3 nucleotide sequence: TGCGCCAGCAGCCAGGGACTAGCTTACAATGAGCAGTTCTTC.

The V call is TRBV4-1, the J call TRBJ2-7, with 8 bases matching TRBD2. The CDR3 totals 14 residues. The germline CDR1 and CDR2 sequences are MGHRA and YSYEKL. With 0 bases clipped from V and 3 bases from J, the junction kept 1 base outside the gene matches. The DNA for the CDR3 is TGCGCCAGCAGCCAAGACGGGACTAGCTACGAGCAGTACTTC. It yields the protein CASSQDGTSYEQYF.